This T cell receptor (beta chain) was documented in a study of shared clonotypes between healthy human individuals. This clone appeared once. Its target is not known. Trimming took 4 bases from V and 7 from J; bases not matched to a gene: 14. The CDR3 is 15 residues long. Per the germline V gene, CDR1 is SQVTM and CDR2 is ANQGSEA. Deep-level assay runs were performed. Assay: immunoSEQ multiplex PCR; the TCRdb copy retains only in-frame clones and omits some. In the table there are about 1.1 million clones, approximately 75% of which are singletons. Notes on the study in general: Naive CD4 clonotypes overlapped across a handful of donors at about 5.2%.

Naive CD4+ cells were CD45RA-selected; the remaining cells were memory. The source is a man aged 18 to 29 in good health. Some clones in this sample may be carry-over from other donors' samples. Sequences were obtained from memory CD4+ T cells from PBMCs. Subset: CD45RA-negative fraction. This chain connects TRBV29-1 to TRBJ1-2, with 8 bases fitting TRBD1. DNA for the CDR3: TGCAGCGTTGGGGCAGGGGGCTCGGTTACGGGTGGCTACACCTTC. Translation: CSVGAGGSVTGGYTF.